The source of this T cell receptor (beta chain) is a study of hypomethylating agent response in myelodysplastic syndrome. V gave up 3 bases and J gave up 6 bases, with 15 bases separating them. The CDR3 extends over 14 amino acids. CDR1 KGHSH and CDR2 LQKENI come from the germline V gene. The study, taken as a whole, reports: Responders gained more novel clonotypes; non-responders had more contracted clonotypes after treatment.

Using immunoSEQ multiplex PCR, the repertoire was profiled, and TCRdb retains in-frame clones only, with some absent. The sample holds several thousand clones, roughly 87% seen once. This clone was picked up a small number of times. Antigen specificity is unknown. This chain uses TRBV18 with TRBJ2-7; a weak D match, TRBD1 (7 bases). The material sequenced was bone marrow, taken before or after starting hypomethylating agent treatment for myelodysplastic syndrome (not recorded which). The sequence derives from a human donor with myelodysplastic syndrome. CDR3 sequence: CASSPRTGGAEQYF. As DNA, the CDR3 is TGTGCCAGCTCACCTCGGACAGGAGGGGCCGAGCAGTACTTC.